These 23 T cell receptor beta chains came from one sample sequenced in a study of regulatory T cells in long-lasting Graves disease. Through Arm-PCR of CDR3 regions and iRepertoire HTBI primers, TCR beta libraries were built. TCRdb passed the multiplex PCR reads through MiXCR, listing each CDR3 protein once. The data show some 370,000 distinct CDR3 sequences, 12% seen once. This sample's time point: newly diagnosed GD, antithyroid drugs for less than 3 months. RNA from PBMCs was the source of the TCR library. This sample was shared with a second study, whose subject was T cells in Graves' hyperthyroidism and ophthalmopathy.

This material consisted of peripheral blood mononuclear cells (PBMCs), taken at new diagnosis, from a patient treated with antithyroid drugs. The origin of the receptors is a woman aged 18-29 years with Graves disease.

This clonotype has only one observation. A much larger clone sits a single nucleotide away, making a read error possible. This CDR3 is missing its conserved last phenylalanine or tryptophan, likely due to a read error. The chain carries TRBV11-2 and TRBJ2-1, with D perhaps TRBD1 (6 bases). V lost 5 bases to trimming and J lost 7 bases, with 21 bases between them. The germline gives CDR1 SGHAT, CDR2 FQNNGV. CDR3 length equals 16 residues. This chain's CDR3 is CASSGDIEDSLNEQFL. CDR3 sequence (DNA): TGTGCCAGCAGCGGGGACATAGAGGACTCCTTGAATGAGCAGTTCCTC.

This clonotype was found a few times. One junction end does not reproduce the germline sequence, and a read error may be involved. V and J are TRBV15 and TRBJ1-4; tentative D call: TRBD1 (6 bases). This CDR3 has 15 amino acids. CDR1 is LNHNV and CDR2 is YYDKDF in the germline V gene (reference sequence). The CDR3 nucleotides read TGTGCCACCAGCCGAGGACAGCCTCAAACCGAAAAACTATTTTTT. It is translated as CATSRGQPQTEKLFF.

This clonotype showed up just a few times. The CDR3 protein is CATSDNRGLDYGYTF. CDR3 nucleotides: TGTGCCACCAGTGACAACAGGGGGCTCGACTATGGCTACACCTTC. The chain has TRBV24-1 and TRBJ1-2; 9 bases align to TRBD1. This CDR3 is 15 amino acids long. CDR1 and CDR2 from the germline V gene are KGHDR and SFDVKD. Trimming took 4 bases from V and 3 from J; bases not matched to a gene: 5.

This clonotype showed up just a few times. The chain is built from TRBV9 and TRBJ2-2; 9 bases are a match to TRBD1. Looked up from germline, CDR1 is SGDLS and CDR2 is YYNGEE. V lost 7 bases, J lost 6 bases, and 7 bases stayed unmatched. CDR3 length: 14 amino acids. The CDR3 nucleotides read TGTGCCAGCCGGGGACAGGGAAGTGCCGGGGAGCTGTTTTTT. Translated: CASRGQGSAGELFF. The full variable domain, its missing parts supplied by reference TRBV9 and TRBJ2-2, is DSGVTQTPKHLITATGQRVTLRCSPRSGDLSVYWYQQSLDQGLQFLIQYYNGEERAKGNILERFSAQQFPDLHSELNLSSLELGDSALYFCASRGQGSAGELFFGEGSRLTVL.

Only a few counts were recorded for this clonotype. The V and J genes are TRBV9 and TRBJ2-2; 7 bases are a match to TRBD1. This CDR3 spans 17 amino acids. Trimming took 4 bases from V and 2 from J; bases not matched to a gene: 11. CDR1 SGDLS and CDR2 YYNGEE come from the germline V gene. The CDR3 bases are TGTGCCAGCAGCCCTCCCCCCGGACAGGACAACACCGGGGAGCTGTTTTTT. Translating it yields CASSPPPGQDNTGELFF.

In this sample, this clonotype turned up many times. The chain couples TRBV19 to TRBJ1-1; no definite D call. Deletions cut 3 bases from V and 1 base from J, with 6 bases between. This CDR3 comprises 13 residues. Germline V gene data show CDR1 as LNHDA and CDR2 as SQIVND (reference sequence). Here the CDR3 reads CASSIGGNTEAFF. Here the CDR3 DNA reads TGTGCCAGTAGTATCGGAGGGAACACTGAAGCTTTCTTT.

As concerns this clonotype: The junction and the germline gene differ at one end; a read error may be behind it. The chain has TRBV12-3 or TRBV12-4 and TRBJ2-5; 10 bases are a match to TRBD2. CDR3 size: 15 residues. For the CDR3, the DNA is TGTACCAGCACCCTAAGCGGGAGGGCCGGAGAGACCCAGTACTTC. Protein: CTSTLSGRAGETQYF.

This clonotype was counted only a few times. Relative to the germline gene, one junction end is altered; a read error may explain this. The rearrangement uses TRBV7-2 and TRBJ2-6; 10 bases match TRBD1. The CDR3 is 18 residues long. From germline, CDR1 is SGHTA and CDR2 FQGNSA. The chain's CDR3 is CASSPRQGASSGANVLPF. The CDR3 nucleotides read TGTGCCAGCAGCCCCCGACAGGGGGCTAGCTCTGGGGCCAACGTCCTGCCTTTC.

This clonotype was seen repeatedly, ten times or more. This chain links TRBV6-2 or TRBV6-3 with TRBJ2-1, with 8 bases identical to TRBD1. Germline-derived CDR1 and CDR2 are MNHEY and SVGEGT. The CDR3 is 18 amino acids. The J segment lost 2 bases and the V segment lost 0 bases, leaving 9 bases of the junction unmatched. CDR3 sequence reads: CASSYSDRAEGAYNEQFF. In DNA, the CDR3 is TGTGCCAGCAGTTACTCGGACAGGGCAGAGGGAGCCTACAATGAGCAGTTCTTC.

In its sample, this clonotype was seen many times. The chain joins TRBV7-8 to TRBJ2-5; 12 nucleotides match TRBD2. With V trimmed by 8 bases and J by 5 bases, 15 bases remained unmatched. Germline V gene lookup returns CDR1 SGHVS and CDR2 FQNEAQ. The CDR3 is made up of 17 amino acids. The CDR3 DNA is TGTGCCAGCCCACCAACTCTGACTAGCGGGAGTTTGGAGACCCAGTACTTC. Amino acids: CASPPTLTSGSLETQYF.

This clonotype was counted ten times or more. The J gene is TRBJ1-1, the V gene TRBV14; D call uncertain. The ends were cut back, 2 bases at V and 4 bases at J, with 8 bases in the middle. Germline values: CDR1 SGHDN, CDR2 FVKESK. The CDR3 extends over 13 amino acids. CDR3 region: CASSQWPVTEAFF. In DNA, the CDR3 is TGTGCCAGCAGCCAATGGCCCGTCACTGAAGCTTTCTTT.

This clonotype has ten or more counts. The CDR3 region is CAWSAKRGDGLDQETQYF. CDR3 in DNA: TGTGCCTGGAGTGCAAAGCGGGGGGACGGTTTAGACCAAGAGACCCAGTACTTC. The chain recombines TRBV30 with TRBJ2-5, with 9 bases fitting TRBD2. From germline, CDR1 is GTSNPN and CDR2 SVGIG (reference sequence). The CDR3 runs to 18 residues. With 1 base clipped from V and 0 bases from J, the junction kept 12 bases outside the gene matches.

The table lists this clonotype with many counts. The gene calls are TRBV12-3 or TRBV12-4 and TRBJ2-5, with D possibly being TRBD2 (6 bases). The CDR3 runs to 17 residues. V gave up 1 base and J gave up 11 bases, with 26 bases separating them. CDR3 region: CASSLGAAVLGEESQYF. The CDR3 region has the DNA TGTGCCAGCAGTTTAGGGGCGGCTGTCTTGGGGGAGGAGAGTCAGTACTTC.

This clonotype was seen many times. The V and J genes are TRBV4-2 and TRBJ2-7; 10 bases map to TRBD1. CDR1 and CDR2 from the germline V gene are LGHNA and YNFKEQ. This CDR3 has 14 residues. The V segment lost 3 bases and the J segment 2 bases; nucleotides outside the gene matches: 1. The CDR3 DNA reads TGTGCCAGCAGCCACGGGACAGGGGCCTACGAGCAGTACTTC. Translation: CASSHGTGAYEQYF.

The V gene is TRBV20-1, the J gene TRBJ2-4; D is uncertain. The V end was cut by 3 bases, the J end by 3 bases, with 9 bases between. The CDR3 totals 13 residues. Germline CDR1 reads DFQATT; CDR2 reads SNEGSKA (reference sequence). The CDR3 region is CSARFSGKNIQYF. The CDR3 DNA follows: TGCAGTGCTAGGTTCTCGGGCAAAAACATTCAGTACTTC.

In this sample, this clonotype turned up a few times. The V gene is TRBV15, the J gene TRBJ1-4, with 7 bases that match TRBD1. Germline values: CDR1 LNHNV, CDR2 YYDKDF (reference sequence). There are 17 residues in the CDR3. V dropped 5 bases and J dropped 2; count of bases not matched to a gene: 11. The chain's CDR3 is CATSSDVQGSTNEKLFF. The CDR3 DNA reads TGTGCCACCAGCTCAGACGTACAGGGGAGTACTAATGAAAAACTGTTTTTT. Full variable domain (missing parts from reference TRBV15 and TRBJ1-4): DAMVIQNPRYQVTQFGKPVTLSCSQTLNHNVMYWYQQKSSQAPKLLFHYYDKDFNNEADTPDNFQSRRPNTSFCFLDIRSPGLGDTAMYLCATSSDVQGSTNEKLFFGSGTQLSVL.

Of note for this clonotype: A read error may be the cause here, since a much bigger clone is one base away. CDR3 amino acids: CASSYSGRPAYEQYV. CDR3 coding DNA: TGTGCCAGCAGCTATAGCGGGAGGCCCGCCTACGAGCAGTACGTC. The V call is TRBV7-2, the J call TRBJ2-7, with TRBD2 matching 10 bases. Per the germline V gene, CDR1 is SGHTA and CDR2 is FQGNSA. With V trimmed by 4 bases and J by 2 bases, 5 bases remained unmatched. The CDR3 contains 15 residues.

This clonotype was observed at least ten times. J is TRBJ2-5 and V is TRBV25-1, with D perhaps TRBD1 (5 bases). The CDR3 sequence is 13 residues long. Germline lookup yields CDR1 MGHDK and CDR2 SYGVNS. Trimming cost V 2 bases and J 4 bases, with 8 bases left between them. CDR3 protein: CASSETGLETQYF. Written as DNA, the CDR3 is TGTGCCAGCAGTGAAACAGGTCTAGAGACCCAGTACTTC.

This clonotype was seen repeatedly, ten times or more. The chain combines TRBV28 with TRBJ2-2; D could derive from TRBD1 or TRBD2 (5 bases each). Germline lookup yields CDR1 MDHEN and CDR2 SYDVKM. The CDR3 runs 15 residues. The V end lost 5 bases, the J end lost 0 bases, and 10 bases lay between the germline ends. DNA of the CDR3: TGTGCCAGCAGTCGGGACGCCCCGAACACCGGGGAGCTGTTTTTT. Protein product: CASSRDAPNTGELFF.

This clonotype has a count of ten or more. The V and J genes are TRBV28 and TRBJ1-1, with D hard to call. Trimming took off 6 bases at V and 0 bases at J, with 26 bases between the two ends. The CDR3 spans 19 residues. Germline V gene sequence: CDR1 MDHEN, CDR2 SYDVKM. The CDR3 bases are TGTGCCAGCAGCCCTATCGGCGCTAGTGGCCCAAGGCTGAACACTGAAGCTTTCTTT. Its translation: CASSPIGASGPRLNTEAFF.

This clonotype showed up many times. The CDR3 loop is CASSLSSLDARGDTQYF. CDR3 DNA: TGTGCCAGCAGCTTATCGTCGCTAGATGCCAGAGGGGATACGCAGTATTTT. V is TRBV7-3 and J is TRBJ2-3; TRBD2 might be the D (5 bases). CDR3 length equals 17 residues. CDR1 is SGHTA and CDR2 is FQGTGA in the germline V gene. The V end lost 2 bases, the J end lost 6 bases, and 21 bases lay between the germline ends.

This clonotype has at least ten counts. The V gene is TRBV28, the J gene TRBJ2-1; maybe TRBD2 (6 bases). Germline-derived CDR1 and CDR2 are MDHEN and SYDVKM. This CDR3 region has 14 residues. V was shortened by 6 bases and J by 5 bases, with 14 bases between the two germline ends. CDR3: CASSAGSLNNEQFF. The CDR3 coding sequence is TGTGCCAGCAGCGCGGGGAGCCTGAACAATGAGCAGTTCTTC.

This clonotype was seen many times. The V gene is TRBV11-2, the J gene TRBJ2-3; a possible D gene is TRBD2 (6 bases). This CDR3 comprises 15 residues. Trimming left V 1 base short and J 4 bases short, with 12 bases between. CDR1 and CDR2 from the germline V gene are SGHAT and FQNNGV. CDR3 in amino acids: CASSLVTGDADTQYF. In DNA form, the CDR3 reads TGTGCCAGCAGCTTAGTGACGGGGGATGCAGATACGCAGTATTTT.